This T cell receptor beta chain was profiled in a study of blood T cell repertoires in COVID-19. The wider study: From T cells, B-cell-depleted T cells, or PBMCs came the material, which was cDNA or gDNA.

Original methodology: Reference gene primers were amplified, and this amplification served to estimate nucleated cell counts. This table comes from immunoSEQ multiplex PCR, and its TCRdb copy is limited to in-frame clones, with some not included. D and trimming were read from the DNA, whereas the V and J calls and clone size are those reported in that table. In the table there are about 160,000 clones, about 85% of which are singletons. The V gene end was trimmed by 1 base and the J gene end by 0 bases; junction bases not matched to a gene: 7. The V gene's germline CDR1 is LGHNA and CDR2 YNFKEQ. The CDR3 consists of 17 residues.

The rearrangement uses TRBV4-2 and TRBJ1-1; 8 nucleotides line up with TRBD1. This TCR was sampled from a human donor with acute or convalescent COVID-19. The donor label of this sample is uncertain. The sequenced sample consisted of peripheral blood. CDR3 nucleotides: TGTGCCAGCAGCCAAGTCGGGACAGGAAAAATGAACACTGAAGCTTTCTTT. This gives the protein CASSQVGTGKMNTEAFF.